This passage covers 11 T cell receptor beta chains from one sample sequenced in a study of chemoradiotherapy in HPV16-positive cancers (dated by TCRdb to the early 2020s). Library preparation was by the immunoSEQ multiplex PCR assay. What TCRdb holds here is the immuneACCESS table cut down to in-frame rearrangements. Part of the clones is not present; checked against another copy, under half of the missing clones reflect an unresolved V gene, and the others are unexplained. This sample is represented by approximately 28,000 clones; over 80% of them were singletons. 20% to 25% of the sample comes from the top ten. The starting material was blood, obtained from a patient who underwent chemoradiotherapy. The origin of the receptors is a human donor with HPV-associated anogenital cancer.

The chain uses TRBV5-5 and TRBJ2-7, with 8 bases fitting TRBD2. Germline lookup yields CDR1 SGHKS and CDR2 YYEKEE (reference sequence). After removal of 1 base from V and 0 bases from J, the junction contained 3 bases not matched to a gene. This CDR3 is built from 15 residues. CDR3 region: CASSLFSGTSYEQYF. DNA for the CDR3: TGTGCCAGCAGCTTGTTTAGCGGGACCTCCTACGAGCAGTACTTC. Looking up the rest from reference TRBV5-5 and TRBJ2-7 gives the full variable domain: DAGVTQSPTHLIKTRGQQVTLRCSPISGHKSVSWYQQVLGQGPQFIFQYYEKEERGRGNFPDRFSARQFPNYSSELNVNALLLGDSALYLCASSLFSGTSYEQYFGPGTRLTVT.

With regard to this clone: The junction does not match germline at one end; this may be a read error. This rearrangement joins TRBV29-1 to TRBJ1-2, with D hard to call. The CDR3 totals 11 residues. In germline, CDR1 is SQVTM, CDR2 ANQGSEA. The CDR3 spells CSVEERYDRHF. The DNA for the CDR3 is TGCAGCGTTGAAGAGAGGTATGACCGACACTTC.

This clone showed up just once. The chain has TRBV29-1 and TRBJ2-5; 12 bases are a match to TRBD2. This CDR3 has 14 residues. Germline CDR1 reads SQVTM; CDR2 reads ANQGSEA. The V and J ends lost 4 bases and 5 bases, in that order; junction bases with no gene match: 5. The DNA of the CDR3 is TGCAGCGTTGGACTAGCGGGGGTCTGGGAGACCCAGTACTTC. Protein: CSVGLAGVWETQYF.

The chain joins TRBV30 to TRBJ2-7; 8 nucleotides line up with TRBD1. V lost 4 bases to trimming and J lost 2 bases; unmatched junction nucleotides: 7. This CDR3 has 14 amino acids. CDR1 is GTSNPN and CDR2 is SVGIG in the germline V gene (reference sequence). CDR3 DNA sequence: TGTGCCTGGACTGGACAGGGAAGGACCTACGAGCAGTACTTC. As protein: CAWTGQGRTYEQYF. The whole variable domain, remainder taken from reference TRBV30 and TRBJ2-7, is SQTIHQWPATLVQPVGSPLSLECTVEGTSNPNLYWYRQAAGRGLQLLFYSVGIGQISSEVPQNLSASRPQDRQFILSSKKLLLSDSGFYLCAWTGQGRTYEQYFGPGTRLTVT.

For the CDR3, the DNA is TGTGCCAGCAGCTTGGTCGGGGAGCAAACTAAATATGAGCAGTTCTTC. It is translated as CASSLVGEQTKYEQFF. The V and J genes are TRBV5-4 and TRBJ2-1; the D gene is possibly TRBD2 (5 bases). Germline V gene data show CDR1 as SGHNT and CDR2 as YYREEE (reference sequence). This CDR3 comprises 16 residues. Trimming removed 0 bases at V and 8 bases at J, with 18 bases between.

The chain is built from TRBV28 and TRBJ1-2, with D tentatively TRBD1 (6 bases). CDR1 is MDHEN, CDR2 SYDVKM, per germline. V was cut by 7 bases and J by 9 bases, with 15 bases left in between. This CDR3 is 12 amino acids long. CDR3: CASIAGGASYTF. The CDR3 DNA reads TGTGCCAGCATCGCGGGGGGGGCTAGCTACACCTTC.

This sequence joins TRBV6-1 and TRBJ2-1, with D possibly TRBD2 on 7 matching bases. The V end was cut by 6 bases, the J end by 7 bases, with 13 bases between. CDR3 length: 13 residues. Germline CDR1 and CDR2: MNHNS and SASEGT. CDR3 sequence reads: CASSGGRVNEQFF. The CDR3 DNA is TGTGCCAGCAGCGGGGGGCGCGTAAATGAGCAGTTCTTC.

The chain has TRBV19 and TRBJ2-3; the D gene is possibly TRBD1 (6 bases). The CDR3 covers 15 residues. CDR1 is LNHDA and CDR2 is SQIVND in the germline V gene (reference sequence). The V gene lost 8 bases and the J gene lost 2 bases, with 17 bases spanning the gap. The CDR3 DNA is TGTGCCAGTGCCTTAACAGGGATCCACACAGATACGCAGTATTTT. Translation gives CASALTGIHTDTQYF.

The V and J genes are TRBV9 and TRBJ1-4; 8 nucleotides match TRBD1. This CDR3 spans 14 amino acids. Germline V gives CDR1 SGDLS, CDR2 YYNGEE. With 3 bases clipped from V and 7 bases from J, the junction kept 5 bases outside the gene matches. In DNA, the CDR3 is TGTGCCAGCAGCGGCGGGACAGGAGGTGAAAAACTGTTTTTT. This gives the protein CASSGGTGGEKLFF.

V is TRBV15 and J is TRBJ2-7; 11 bases fit TRBD2. This CDR3 comprises 18 residues. V lost 4 bases to trimming and J lost 4 bases; unmatched junction nucleotides: 15. Germline assignment: CDR1 LNHNV and CDR2 YYDKDF (reference sequence). The DNA of the CDR3 is TGTGCCACCAGCACCCGGGACGGCGGGACTAGCGGACTTTACGAGCAGTACTTC. It is translated as CATSTRDGGTSGLYEQYF.

V and J are TRBV28 and TRBJ2-3, with TRBD1 matching over 8 bases. Unmatched junction bases numbered 9, after V lost 5 bases and J lost 2 bases. CDR1 and CDR2 (germline): MDHEN, SYDVKM. This CDR3 region has 16 residues. The chain's CDR3 is CASSNQGASDTDTQYF. Here the CDR3 DNA reads TGTGCCAGCAGTAACCAGGGGGCGAGCGACACAGATACGCAGTATTTT.